This note documents a single TCR beta chain sequence. The data were obtained in a study of blood T cell repertoires in COVID-19. Study as a whole: Material from acute and convalescent COVID-19 was sourced from the United States, Italy and Spain.

CDR1 and CDR2 from the germline V gene are MNHEY and SMNVEV (reference sequence). The CDR3 totals 15 residues. V lost 4 bases to trimming and J lost 6 bases, with 15 bases between them. The repertoire was sequenced with immunoSEQ multiplex PCR; TCRdb's copy has only in-frame clones and lacks some. This sample carries around 250,000 clones, about 85% of them seen once, and the ten largest clones take 5% to 7.5%. This clonotype was obtained from a woman between 45 and 60 years old who had been exposed to COVID-19. The sequenced sample consisted of PBMCs or T cells enriched from blood (not recorded which). J is TRBJ2-2 and V is TRBV27; D possibly corresponds to TRBD1 (5 bases). The CDR3 here is CASSSQQRGPGELFF. The CDR3 DNA reads TGTGCCAGCAGTTCACAACAAAGGGGCCCCGGGGAGCTGTTTTTT.